Listed below are T cell receptor beta chains from one sample, sequenced in a study of response to subunit inactivated influenza vaccine. A single record per CDR3 protein comes from TCRdb applying MiXCR to the RT-PCR reads. Among hundreds of thousands of distinct CDR3 sequences listed, over 9.5% were seen once. The material sequenced was PBMCs from blood, taken about 6 weeks after vaccination. All receptors derive from a man over 45 who received an inactivated influenza vaccine. Each CDR3 is given with its conserved first and last residue. The D gene is left open where the match is weak. Not all rows give a size; the values are once, few, many and, for expanded clones, a class.

V: TRBV2
J: TRBJ2-1
D: -
size: -
DNA: TGTGCCAGCAGCTCCCACCGTACTAGGGGATCCGATGAGCAGTTCTTC
CDR3: CASSSHRTRGSDEQFF

V: TRBV15
J: TRBJ1-5
D: -
size: many
DNA: TGTGCCACCAGCAGAGACCGCGGGAATCAGCCCCAGCATTTT
CDR3: CATSRDRGNQPQHF

V: TRBV20-1
J: TRBJ2-1
D: -
size: few
DNA: TGCAGTGCTAGGCGCCGGGTCTCCTACAATGAGCAGTTCTTC
CDR3: CSARRRVSYNEQFF

V: TRBV7-7
J: TRBJ2-7
D: -
size: few
DNA: TGTGCCAGCAGCCCGAGTGTGCAGGGGGGCACCTACGAGCAGTACTTC
CDR3: CASSPSVQGGTYEQYF

V: TRBV6-4
J: TRBJ2-1
D: -
size: few
DNA: TGTGCCAGCAGTGAGGGACCCGGCGCCAATGAGCAGTTCTTC
CDR3: CASSEGPGANEQFF

V: TRBV12-3/TRBV12-4
J: TRBJ1-2
D: -
size: many
DNA: TGTGCCAGCAGTTTAGGGGGACTGATCTATGGCTACACCTTC
CDR3: CASSLGGLIYGYTF

V: TRBV5-1
J: TRBJ1-1
D: -
size: -
DNA: TGCGCCAGCAGCTTCCGGGACCGAGTAATCATGAACACTGAAGCTTTCTTT
CDR3: CASSFRDRVIMNTEAFF

V: TRBV29-1
J: TRBJ2-1
D: -
size: -
DNA: TGCAGCGTTGAAGTGTCTGGGGGGAATGAGCAGTTCTTC
CDR3: CSVEVSGGNEQFF

V: TRBV24-1
J: TRBJ2-5
D: TRBD1
size: -
DNA: TGTGCCACCAGTGATACGACAGGGTACCCAGAGACCCAGTACTTC
CDR3: CATSDTTGYPETQYF

V: TRBV18
J: TRBJ2-5
D: -
size: few
DNA: TGTGCCAGCATCAAGGGGTTACAAGAGACCCAGTACTTC
CDR3: CASIKGLQETQYF

V: TRBV28
J: TRBJ2-2
D: -
size: few
DNA: TGTGCCAGCAGAGGGACGAGGGCCGGGGAGCTGTTTTTT
CDR3: CASRGTRAGELFF

V: TRBV4-3
J: TRBJ2-5
D: -
size: few
DNA: TGCGCCAGCAGCCAAGATTTACAGGGCCGTATTTCCCAGTACTTC
CDR3: CASSQDLQGRISQYF

V: TRBV4-2
J: TRBJ1-3
D: -
size: -
DNA: TGTGCCAGCAGCCAAGATGCGGACGGCAGCTCTGGAAACACCATATATTTT
CDR3: CASSQDADGSSGNTIYF

V: TRBV7-9
J: TRBJ2-7
D: -
size: -
DNA: TGTGCCAGCAGCTTAGGCCTAGCGAGAAGGGGAACCTACGAGCAGTACTTC
CDR3: CASSLGLARRGTYEQYF

V: TRBV20-1
J: TRBJ1-1
D: -
size: many
DNA: TGCAGTGCTAGAGATGCTGGGGCGACCACTGAAGCTTTCTTT
CDR3: CSARDAGATTEAFF

V: TRBV6-2/TRBV6-3
J: TRBJ2-2
D: -
size: -
DNA: TGTGCCAGCAGTTTGAAGCGGCTGAACACCGGGGAGCTGTTTTTT
CDR3: CASSLKRLNTGELFF

V: TRBV29-1
J: TRBJ2-7
D: -
size: many
DNA: TGCAGCAAACGACAGGAGATCCCTTGGGAGCAGTACTTC
CDR3: CSKRQEIPWEQYF

V: TRBV29-1
J: TRBJ1-4
D: -
size: -
DNA: TGCAGCGTTGAAGAAAGGGGACGGTTTAATGAAAAACTGTTTTTT
CDR3: CSVEERGRFNEKLFF

V: TRBV5-1
J: TRBJ2-1
D: TRBD2
size: -
DNA: TGCGCCAGCAGCTCTCGGGGACTAGCGGGGGACGAGCAGTTCTTC
CDR3: CASSSRGLAGDEQFF

V: TRBV12-3/TRBV12-4
J: TRBJ1-5
D: -
size: few
DNA: TGTGCCAGCAGTCCCCGCCTGAGGGGTCTATGGGAGCCCCAGCATTTT
CDR3: CASSPRLRGLWEPQHF

V: TRBV7-2
J: TRBJ2-7
D: TRBD1
size: many
DNA: TGTGCCAGCAGCCCTTGGACAGGGCCGTCATCCTACGAGCAGTACTTC
CDR3: CASSPWTGPSSYEQYF

V: TRBV12-3/TRBV12-4
J: TRBJ2-1
D: TRBD1
size: few
DNA: TGTGCCAGCAGTTACAGGGGGTATTACAATGAGCAGTTCTTC
CDR3: CASSYRGYYNEQFF

V: TRBV5-5
J: TRBJ2-3
D: -
size: few
DNA: TGTGCCAGCAACTTAATTCTTCCAGATACGCAGTATTTT
CDR3: CASNLILPDTQYF

V: TRBV20-1
J: TRBJ1-2
D: -
size: -
DNA: TGCAGTGCTAGAGATAAGCCTAACTATGGCTACACCTTC
CDR3: CSARDKPNYGYTF

V: TRBV3-1
J: TRBJ2-7
D: -
size: -
DNA: TGTGCCAGCAGCGACATTGGGGAGCAGTACTTC
CDR3: CASSDIGEQYF

V: TRBV4-1
J: TRBJ1-1
D: -
size: -
DNA: TGCGCCAGCAACTTTCCGGGACACCAGAACACTGAAGCTTTCTTT
CDR3: CASNFPGHQNTEAFF

V: TRBV6-6
J: TRBJ2-5
D: -
size: few
DNA: TGTGCCAGCAGTACCGGGGTTCAAGAGACCCAGTACTTC
CDR3: CASSTGVQETQYF

V: TRBV7-2
J: TRBJ2-3
D: TRBD2
size: -
DNA: TGTGCCAGCAGCTTACTAGCGGGGGGTCTGGCAGATACGGAGTATTTT
CDR3: CASSLLAGGLADTEYF

V: TRBV30
J: TRBJ2-1
D: -
size: many
DNA: TGTGCCTGGAGGGGGATTAGTGAGCAGTTCTTC
CDR3: CAWRGISEQFF

V: TRBV7-8
J: TRBJ2-5
D: TRBD2
size: many
DNA: TGTGCCAGCAGCTTAACTAGCGGCTACCAAGAGACCCAGTACTTC
CDR3: CASSLTSGYQETQYF

V: TRBV28
J: TRBJ2-1
D: TRBD1
size: many
DNA: TGTGCCAGCAGAGTGAGACAGGGCCGGCAGTTCTTC
CDR3: CASRVRQGRQFF

V: TRBV20-1
J: TRBJ1-2
D: -
size: few
DNA: TGCAGTGCTAGCAGGGGTCGAAGCTATGGCTACACCTTC
CDR3: CSASRGRSYGYTF

V: TRBV29-1
J: TRBJ1-1
D: TRBD1
size: -
DNA: TGCAGCGTCGACAGGGGCGGAAACACTGAAGCTTTCTTT
CDR3: CSVDRGGNTEAFF

V: TRBV7-9
J: TRBJ2-1
D: -
size: many
DNA: TGTGCCAGCAGCTTAGTAGGGGAAAATGAGCAGTTCTTC
CDR3: CASSLVGENEQFF

V: TRBV6-2/TRBV6-3
J: TRBJ2-2
D: TRBD2
size: -
DNA: TGTGCCAGCAGTTACTCGGGTAGCGGGGTACCCGGGGAGCTGTTTTTT
CDR3: CASSYSGSGVPGELFF

V: TRBV7-9
J: TRBJ2-5
D: TRBD2
size: few
DNA: TGTGCCAGCAGCTGGCCGGGACTAGCGGGAGTAGAGACCCAGTACTTC
CDR3: CASSWPGLAGVETQYF

V: TRBV5-1
J: TRBJ2-7
D: TRBD2
size: -
DNA: TGCGCCAGCAGTGTTGGGACTAGCGGATATTACGAGCAGTACTTC
CDR3: CASSVGTSGYYEQYF

V: TRBV15
J: TRBJ1-1
D: -
size: many
DNA: TGTGCCACCAGCAGAGGATCCTGGGGCTCGGGGTCGAACACTGAAGCTTTCTTT
CDR3: CATSRGSWGSGSNTEAFF

V: TRBV5-1
J: TRBJ2-3
D: TRBD2
size: -
DNA: TGCGCCAGCAGCTCCATAAAAAATAGCGGGGCAGATACGCAGTATTTT
CDR3: CASSSIKNSGADTQYF

V: TRBV20-1
J: TRBJ2-2
D: TRBD2
size: -
DNA: TGCAGTGCTAGAGATAGCGGGAGATACACCGGGGAGCTTTTTTTT
CDR3: CSARDSGRYTGELFF

V: TRBV12-3/TRBV12-4
J: TRBJ2-1
D: -
size: few
DNA: TGTGCCAGCGCCCTCGGTAGGTTTAATGAGCAGTTCTTC
CDR3: CASALGRFNEQFF

V: TRBV29-1
J: TRBJ2-7
D: -
size: -
DNA: TGCAGCGTTGCGGAAGTTGCCAACGAGCAGTACTTC
CDR3: CSVAEVANEQYF

V: TRBV4-1
J: TRBJ2-1
D: -
size: -
DNA: TGCGCCAGCAGCAAGAAGGGGTATGAGCAGTTCTTC
CDR3: CASSKKGYEQFF

V: TRBV20-1
J: TRBJ2-4
D: TRBD1
size: few
DNA: TGCAGTGCGTCTCCGGGACAGAACAAAAACATTCAGTACTTC
CDR3: CSASPGQNKNIQYF

V: TRBV6-5
J: TRBJ2-7
D: -
size: many
DNA: TGTGCCAGCCTGGGGGCGGGCTACGAGCAGTACTTC
CDR3: CASLGAGYEQYF

V: TRBV7-8
J: TRBJ2-7
D: TRBD2
size: -
DNA: TGTGCCAGCAGCTCTACCGGACTAGCGGGTGCCTACGAGCAGTACTTC
CDR3: CASSSTGLAGAYEQYF

V: TRBV20-1
J: TRBJ2-7
D: -
size: few
DNA: TGCAGTGCTGAAAACCGGCACGGTAGCTCCTACGAGCAGTACTTC
CDR3: CSAENRHGSSYEQYF

V: TRBV4-3
J: TRBJ2-7
D: -
size: many
DNA: TGCGCCAGCAGCCAAGATCGCCAGGAGCAGTACTTC
CDR3: CASSQDRQEQYF

V: TRBV3-1
J: TRBJ2-7
D: TRBD1
size: many
DNA: TGTGCCAGCAGCCAAGTCCCGGGACAGGGCGACTCCTACGAGCAGTACTTC
CDR3: CASSQVPGQGDSYEQYF

V: TRBV10-3
J: TRBJ2-2
D: -
size: many
DNA: TGTGCCTCCCAGGAGACAGCAGCCGGAGGGGAGCTGTTTTTT
CDR3: CASQETAAGGELFF